This T cell receptor (beta chain) was observed in a study of cytomegalovirus exposure and HLA in healthy donors. Study background: Counted in an early data release were some 81 million unique TCRs from HLA-typed donors. Study-wide results and caveats: Reported performance of the classifier showed diagnosis of cytomegalovirus status with high specificity and sensitivity. Reportedly, HLA-A and HLA-B alleles of most subjects were accurately predicted from TCR beta. Common viral pathogens seemed to be connected with several of the most significant clusters, according to a later analysis.

It was with 60 Vbeta and 13 Jbeta primers that the PCR ran. The protocol was immunoSEQ multiplex PCR, while the TCRdb copy is restricted to in-frame clones and leaves out a portion. The sample shows about 88,000 clones, approximately 79% of them seen only once. V was clipped by 4 bases and J by 4 bases; unmatched bases: 12. Germline V CDR1 and CDR2: LNHDA, SQIVND (reference sequence). The CDR3 spans 16 residues. Regarding this clone: What it binds is not known.

The specimen was PBMCs. The chain combines TRBV19 with TRBJ1-1; 7 nucleotides align to TRBD1. The source of this sequence is a man in his thirties or forties in good health and CMV-seronegative. CDR3 protein: CASSRGQRLGSTEAFF. The CDR3, as DNA: TGTGCCAGTAGTAGGGGACAGCGCCTTGGATCCACTGAAGCTTTCTTT.